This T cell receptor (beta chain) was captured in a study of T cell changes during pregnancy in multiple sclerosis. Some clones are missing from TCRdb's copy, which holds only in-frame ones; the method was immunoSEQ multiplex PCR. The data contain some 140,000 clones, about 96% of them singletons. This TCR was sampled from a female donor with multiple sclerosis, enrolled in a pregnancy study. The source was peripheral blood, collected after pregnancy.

This chain's CDR3 is CASRQTGTGRSEQYF. The CDR3 DNA is TGTGCCAGCAGGCAAACCGGGACAGGGCGGTCCGAGCAGTACTTC. The V gene is TRBV2, the J gene TRBJ2-7; 9 bases are shared with TRBD1. Germline V gives CDR1 SNHLY, CDR2 FYNNEI. V lost 6 bases and J lost 6; bases outside the gene matches: 12. The CDR3 consists of 15 residues.